What follows is one T cell receptor (beta chain) and its context. The record originates from a study of blood T cell repertoires in COVID-19. Study information: Some COVID-19 samples were acute and others convalescent; all came from the United States, Italy and Spain. Nucleic acid was either cDNA or gDNA, and it came from T cells, B-cell-depleted T cells, or PBMCs.

Per the authors' pipeline: Reference gene primer amplification gave nucleated cell count estimates. This table comes from immunoSEQ multiplex PCR, and its TCRdb copy is limited to in-frame clones, with some not included. V, J and clone size are taken as reported in that table, and D and trimming were inferred from the DNA itself. The sample shows some 170,000 clones, 82% of them seen only once. Trimming cost V 0 bases and J 4 bases; bases outside gene matches: 7. CDR1 and CDR2 (germline): LGHDT, YNNKEL (reference sequence). The CDR3 sequence is 16 residues long. Specimen: peripheral blood. This clonotype originated in a woman in her sixties or seventies with acute or convalescent COVID-19. The V and J genes are TRBV3-1 (or the pseudogene TRBV3-2) and TRBJ2-3; 7 bases fit TRBD2. CDR3 nucleotide sequence: TGTGCCAGCAGCCAAGATTGGTGGGGGGGGGCAGATACGCAGTATTTT. Translation gives CASSQDWWGGADTQYF.